This TCR beta chain derives from a study of neurological immune-mediated disorders. Points from the study as a whole: Expanded clones shared no CDR3 amino acid sequences across subjects, suggesting private repertoires in all groups. Whereas HTLV-1-associated myelopathy showed the most TCR clonal expansion, multiple sclerosis showed the least, with levels below those of healthy controls.

Ten or more counts support this clonotype. Its antigen remains unidentified. Over 200 million TCR-beta sequences, together covering 15-18 subjects, were produced by every individual sequencing run that was carried out. From the 5' RACE reads, TCRdb called clonotypes with MiXCR, one entry per CDR3 protein. The sample has about 24,000 distinct CDR3 sequences; 13% are singletons. Time point noted: technical triplicate 1. The sorted libraries started from 1 million CD4+ or CD8+ T cells. V was trimmed by 2 bases and J by 6 bases, leaving 17 bases between them. Germline-derived CDR1 and CDR2 are MNHEY and SMNVEV (reference sequence). The CDR3 runs to 16 residues.

This chain uses TRBV27 with TRBJ2-1, with D perhaps TRBD2 (6 bases). This receptor was identified in a female donor with HTLV-1-associated myelopathy (HAM/TSP). The sample comprised CD4+ T cells from blood. The CDR3 DNA follows: TGTGCCAGCAGTTTACCCTCGGAGGGGCGTTTCAATGAGCAGTTCTTC. Its translation: CASSLPSEGRFNEQFF.